This TCR beta chain was captured in a study of T cell repertoires in cytomegalovirus infection. Study-wide context: HLA-B-restricted CMV epitopes that are well studied were used alongside recently identified HLA-C-restricted ones. Public TCR beta signatures provided an indication of both CMV infection and a matching HLA type. General study points: Within the response measured ex vivo, HLA-C-restricted CMV-specific TCR beta clonotypes were dominant. Cumulative public TCR beta family frequency identified carriers of CMV plus the relevant HLA.

A word on this clonotype: The antigen remains unidentified.

TCRdb reprocessed the reads with MiXCR, giving one entry per CDR3 protein. This sample has about 920,000 distinct CDR3 sequences, with approximately 32% found just once. The ends lost 3 bases at V and 0 bases at J; junction bases unmatched: 13. Germline values: CDR1 MNHNS, CDR2 SASEGT. The CDR3 extends over 19 amino acids. V is TRBV6-1 and J is TRBJ2-1, with 8 bases matching TRBD2. This sequence was found in a human donor in good health (CMV status not recorded). Some clones in this sample may be carry-over from other donors' samples. The material sequenced was cultured CD8+ T cells from PBMCs, taken from culture after CMV antigen stimulation. The CDR3 spells CASSESQRGTASSYNEQFF. For the CDR3, the DNA is TGTGCCAGCAGTGAGTCCCAGCGGGGGACTGCGAGCTCCTACAATGAGCAGTTCTTC.